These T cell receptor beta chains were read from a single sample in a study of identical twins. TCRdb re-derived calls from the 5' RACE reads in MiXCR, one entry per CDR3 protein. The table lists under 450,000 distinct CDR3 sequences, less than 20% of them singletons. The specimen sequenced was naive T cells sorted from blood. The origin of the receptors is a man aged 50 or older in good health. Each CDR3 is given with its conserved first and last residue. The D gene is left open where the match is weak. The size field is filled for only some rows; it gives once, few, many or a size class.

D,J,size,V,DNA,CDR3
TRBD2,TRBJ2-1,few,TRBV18,TGTGCCAGCTCACCAAGACGCGGGGGGGAGCAGTTCTTC,CASSPRRGGEQFF
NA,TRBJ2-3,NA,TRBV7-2,TGTGCCAGCAGCTTAGGGTGGGGTGATAGCACAGATACGCAGTATTTT,CASSLGWGDSTDTQYF
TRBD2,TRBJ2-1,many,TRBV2,TGTGCCAGCAGGGGGGGACTAGCGGGAGGAGGTAATGAGCAGTTCTTC,CASRGGLAGGGNEQFF
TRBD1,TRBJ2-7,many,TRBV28,TGTGCCAGCAGTTTACCCGGGACAGGGAGCGAGCAGTACTTC,CASSLPGTGSEQYF
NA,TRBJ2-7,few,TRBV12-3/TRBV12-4,TGTGCCAGCAGTTTAAGTTACGGGAGTGGAACCTACGAGCAGTACTTC,CASSLSYGSGTYEQYF
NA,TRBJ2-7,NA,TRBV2,TGTGCCAGCAGTGCAACCTGGGCGACGGGGATGGGACGGACAAACGAGCAGTACTTC,CASSATWATGMGRTNEQYF
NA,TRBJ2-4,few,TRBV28,TGTGCCAGCAGTTTCGAAAGACTAGCCAAAAACATTCAGTACTTC,CASSFERLAKNIQYF
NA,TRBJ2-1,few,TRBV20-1,TGCAGTGCCAGAGGTAGGGTAGCGGCGTACAATGAGCAGTTCTTC,CSARGRVAAYNEQFF
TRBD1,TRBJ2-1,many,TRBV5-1,TGCGCCAGCAGCTTATTCGGGACAGGATACAATGAGCAGTTCTTC,CASSLFGTGYNEQFF
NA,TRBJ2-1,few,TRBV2,TGTGCCAGCAGTGATCTGTCCGCGCGGTCCTACAATGAGCAGTTCTTC,CASSDLSARSYNEQFF
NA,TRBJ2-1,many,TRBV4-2,TGTGCCAGCAGCCAAGTCGACGGTGAGCAGTTCTTC,CASSQVDGEQFF
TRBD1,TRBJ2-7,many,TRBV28,TGTGCCAGCAGGACAGGGGGCCATGAGTACGAGCAGTACTTC,CASRTGGHEYEQYF
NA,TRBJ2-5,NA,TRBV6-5,TGTGCCAGCAGTATCACTGGGGAGACCCAGTACTTC,CASSITGETQYF
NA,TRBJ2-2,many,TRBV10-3,TGTGCCATCAGTGCTGGGGGGATGGACACCGGGGAGCTGTTTTTT,CAISAGGMDTGELFF
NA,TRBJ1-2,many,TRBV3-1,TGTGCCAGCAGCCCCCTTCGGGGGGCCGGGACCTTC,CASSPLRGAGTF
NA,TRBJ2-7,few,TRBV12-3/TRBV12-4,TGTGCCAGCGGGGAGAGGGACGAGCAGTACTTC,CASGERDEQYF
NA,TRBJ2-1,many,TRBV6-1,TGTGCCAGCAGCGGCGGCCCCTACAATGAGCAGTTCTTC,CASSGGPYNEQFF
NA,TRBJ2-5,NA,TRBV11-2,TGTGCCAGCAGCCAGACAGTCCAAGAGACCCAGTACTTC,CASSQTVQETQYF
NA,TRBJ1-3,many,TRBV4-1,TGCGCCAGCAGCCTGGAAGGAAACACCATATATTTT,CASSLEGNTIYF
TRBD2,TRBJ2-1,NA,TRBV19,TGTGCCAGTCAAAGACGGGGACTAGCGGGATTTGAGCAGTTCTTC,CASQRRGLAGFEQFF
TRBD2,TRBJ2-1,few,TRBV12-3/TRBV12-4,TGTGCCAGCAGCTCCCCTGGCAGCGGGAGCCTCAATGAGCAGTTCTTC,CASSSPGSGSLNEQFF
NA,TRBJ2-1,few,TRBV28,TGTGCCAGCAGCCCTCGCGGACGCGGGTACTACAATGAGCAGTTCTTC,CASSPRGRGYYNEQFF
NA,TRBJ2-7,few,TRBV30,TGTGCCTGGAGTGGGGTGGACACACGCTACGAGCAGTACTTC,CAWSGVDTRYEQYF
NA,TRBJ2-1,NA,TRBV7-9,TGTGCCAGCAGCTTAGTAGGGATCGATGAGCAGTTCTTC,CASSLVGIDEQFF
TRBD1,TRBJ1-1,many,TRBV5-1,TGCGCCAGCAGCTTGGCTGGGACAGGGGGGGTAAGGACTGAAGCTTTCTTT,CASSLAGTGGVRTEAFF
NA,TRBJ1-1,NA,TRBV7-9,TGTGCCAGCAGCTTAGTATTACCGAACACTGAAGCTTTCTTT,CASSLVLPNTEAFF
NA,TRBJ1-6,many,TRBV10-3,TGTGCCATCAGTGGGGAGGTTAATTCACCCCTCCACTTT,CAISGEVNSPLHF
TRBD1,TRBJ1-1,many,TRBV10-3,TGTGCCATCAGGGCCGGGACAGAGAACACTGAAGCTTTCTTT,CAIRAGTENTEAFF
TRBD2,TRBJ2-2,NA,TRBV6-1,TGTGCCAGCACTAGGGGACTAGTCGGAAACCGAAACACCGGGGAGCTGTTTTTT,CASTRGLVGNRNTGELFF
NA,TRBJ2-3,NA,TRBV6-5,TGTGCCAGCAGTTACTTGCCCCTAATAGTCAGCACAGATACGCAGTATTTT,CASSYLPLIVSTDTQYF
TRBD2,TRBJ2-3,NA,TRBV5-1,TGCGCCAGCAGCTCTAGCGGGAGGGTCACAGATACGCAGTATTTT,CASSSSGRVTDTQYF
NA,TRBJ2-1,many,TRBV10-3,TGTGCCATCAGTCAACAGGGTCAGGGCACCTACAATGAGCAGTTCTTC,CAISQQGQGTYNEQFF
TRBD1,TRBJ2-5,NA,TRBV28,TGTGCCAGCAGTTACTGGACAGGCGTCCAAGAGACCCAGTACTTC,CASSYWTGVQETQYF
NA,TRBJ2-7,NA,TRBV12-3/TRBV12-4,TGTGCCAGCAGTTTTCTGGTATTCAACGAGCAGTACTTC,CASSFLVFNEQYF
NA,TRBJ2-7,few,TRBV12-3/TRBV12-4,TGTGCCAGCAGTTTCGGACGGAGCTCCTACGAGCAGTACTTC,CASSFGRSSYEQYF